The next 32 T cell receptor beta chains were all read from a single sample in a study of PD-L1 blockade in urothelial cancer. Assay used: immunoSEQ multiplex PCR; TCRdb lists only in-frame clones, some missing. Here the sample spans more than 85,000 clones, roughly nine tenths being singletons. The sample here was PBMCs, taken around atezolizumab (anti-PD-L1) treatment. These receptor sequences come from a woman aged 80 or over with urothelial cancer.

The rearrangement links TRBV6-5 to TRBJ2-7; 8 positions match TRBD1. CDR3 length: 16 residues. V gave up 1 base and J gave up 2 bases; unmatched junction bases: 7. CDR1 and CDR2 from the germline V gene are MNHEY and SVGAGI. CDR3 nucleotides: TGTGCCAGCAGTTACTTATTTATGGGACAGGCCTACGAGCAGTACTTC. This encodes CASSYLFMGQAYEQYF.

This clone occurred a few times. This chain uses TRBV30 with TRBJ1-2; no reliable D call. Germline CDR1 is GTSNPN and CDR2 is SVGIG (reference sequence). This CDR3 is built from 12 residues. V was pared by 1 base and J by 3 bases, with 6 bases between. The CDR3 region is CAWSADYYGYTF. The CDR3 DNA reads TGTGCCTGGAGTGCAGATTACTATGGCTACACCTTC.

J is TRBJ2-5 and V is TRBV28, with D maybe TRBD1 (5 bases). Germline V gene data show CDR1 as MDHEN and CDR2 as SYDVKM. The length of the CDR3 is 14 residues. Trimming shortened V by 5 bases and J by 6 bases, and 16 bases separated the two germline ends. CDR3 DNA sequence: TGTGCCAGCAGTATCGAAGCAGGGTTGCAGACCCAGTACTTC. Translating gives CASSIEAGLQTQYF.

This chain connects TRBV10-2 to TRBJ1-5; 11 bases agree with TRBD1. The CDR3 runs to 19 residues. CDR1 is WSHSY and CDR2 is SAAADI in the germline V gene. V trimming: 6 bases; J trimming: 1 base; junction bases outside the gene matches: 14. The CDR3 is CASRAGTGTGGRSNQPQHF. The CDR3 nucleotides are TGCGCCAGCAGGGCTGGGACGGGGACAGGGGGTAGGAGCAATCAGCCCCAGCATTTT.

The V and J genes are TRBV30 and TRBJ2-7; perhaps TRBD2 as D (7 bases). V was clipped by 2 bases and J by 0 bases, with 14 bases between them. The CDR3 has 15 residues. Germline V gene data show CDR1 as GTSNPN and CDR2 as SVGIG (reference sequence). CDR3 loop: CAWSFRGLSSYEQYF. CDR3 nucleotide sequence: TGTGCCTGGAGTTTCAGGGGACTAAGCTCCTACGAGCAGTACTTC.

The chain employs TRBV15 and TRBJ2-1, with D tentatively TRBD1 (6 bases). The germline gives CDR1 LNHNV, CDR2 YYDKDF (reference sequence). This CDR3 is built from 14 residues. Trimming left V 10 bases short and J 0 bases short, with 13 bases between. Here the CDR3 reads CAIATGSSYNEQFF. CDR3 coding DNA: TGTGCCATCGCTACAGGGAGCTCCTACAATGAGCAGTTCTTC.

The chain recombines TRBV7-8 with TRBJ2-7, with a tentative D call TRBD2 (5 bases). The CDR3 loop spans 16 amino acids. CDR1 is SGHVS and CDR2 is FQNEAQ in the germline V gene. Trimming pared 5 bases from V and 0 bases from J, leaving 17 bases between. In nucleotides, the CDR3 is TGTGCCAGCAGCGCCGTAACTAGTCAGAGCTCCTACGAGCAGTACTTC. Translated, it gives CASSAVTSQSSYEQYF.

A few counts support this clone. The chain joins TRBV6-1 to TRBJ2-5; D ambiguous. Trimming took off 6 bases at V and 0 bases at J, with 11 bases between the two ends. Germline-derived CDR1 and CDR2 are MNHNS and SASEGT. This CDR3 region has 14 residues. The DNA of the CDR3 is TGTGCCAGCAGATCGGAGATGTACCAAGAGACCCAGTACTTC. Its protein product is CASRSEMYQETQYF.

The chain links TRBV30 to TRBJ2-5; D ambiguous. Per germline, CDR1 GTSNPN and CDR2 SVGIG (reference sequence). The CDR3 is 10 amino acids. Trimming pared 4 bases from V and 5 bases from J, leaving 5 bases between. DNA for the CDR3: TGTGCCTGGATCGGGGAGACCCAGTACTTC. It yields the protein CAWIGETQYF.

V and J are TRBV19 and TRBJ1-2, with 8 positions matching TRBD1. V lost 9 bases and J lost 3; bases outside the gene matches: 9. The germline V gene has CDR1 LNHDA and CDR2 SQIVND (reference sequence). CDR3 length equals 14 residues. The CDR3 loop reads CASETGQGDYGYTF. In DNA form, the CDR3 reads TGTGCCAGCGAAACAGGACAGGGAGACTATGGCTACACCTTC.

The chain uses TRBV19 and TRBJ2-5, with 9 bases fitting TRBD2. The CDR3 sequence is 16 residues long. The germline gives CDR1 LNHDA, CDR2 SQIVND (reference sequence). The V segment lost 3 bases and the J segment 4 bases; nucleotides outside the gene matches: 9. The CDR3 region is CASSISGGTTPETQYF. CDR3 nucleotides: TGTGCCAGTAGTATTAGCGGGGGCACCACCCCAGAGACCCAGTACTTC.

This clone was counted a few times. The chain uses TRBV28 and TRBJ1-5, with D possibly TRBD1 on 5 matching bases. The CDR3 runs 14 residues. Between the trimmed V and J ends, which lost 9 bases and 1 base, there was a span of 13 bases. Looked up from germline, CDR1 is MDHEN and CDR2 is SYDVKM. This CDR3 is CASSAGGSNQPQHF. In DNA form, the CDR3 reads TGTGCCAGTAGTGCGGGGGGAAGCAATCAGCCCCAGCATTTT.

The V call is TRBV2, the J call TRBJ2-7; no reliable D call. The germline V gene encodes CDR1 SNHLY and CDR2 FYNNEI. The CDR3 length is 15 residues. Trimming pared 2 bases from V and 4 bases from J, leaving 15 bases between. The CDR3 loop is CASSESSPIRYEQYF. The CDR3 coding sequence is TGTGCCAGCAGTGAATCGTCTCCGATCCGGTACGAGCAGTACTTC.

The CDR3 loop is CASSEGRLVAGGSYNEQFF. CDR3 DNA: TGTGCCAGCAGTGAAGGGCGGTTGGTAGCGGGGGGATCCTACAATGAGCAGTTCTTC. This rearrangement joins TRBV6-1 to TRBJ2-1, with 10 bases that match TRBD2. Per the germline V gene, CDR1 is MNHNS and CDR2 is SASEGT. The V and J ends lost 1 base and 1 base, in that order; junction bases with no gene match: 10. This CDR3 region has 19 residues.

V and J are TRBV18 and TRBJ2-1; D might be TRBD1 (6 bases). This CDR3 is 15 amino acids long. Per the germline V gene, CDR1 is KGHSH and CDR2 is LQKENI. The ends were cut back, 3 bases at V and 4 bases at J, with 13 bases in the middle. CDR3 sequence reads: CASSPRDTYYNEQFF. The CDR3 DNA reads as TGTGCCAGCTCACCCCGGGACACCTATTACAATGAGCAGTTCTTC.

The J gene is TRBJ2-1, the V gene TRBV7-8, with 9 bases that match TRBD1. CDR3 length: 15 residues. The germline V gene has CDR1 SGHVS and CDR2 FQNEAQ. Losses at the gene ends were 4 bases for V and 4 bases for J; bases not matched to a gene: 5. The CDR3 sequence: CASSSTGGIYNEQFF. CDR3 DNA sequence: TGTGCCAGCAGCTCGACAGGGGGTATTTACAATGAGCAGTTCTTC.

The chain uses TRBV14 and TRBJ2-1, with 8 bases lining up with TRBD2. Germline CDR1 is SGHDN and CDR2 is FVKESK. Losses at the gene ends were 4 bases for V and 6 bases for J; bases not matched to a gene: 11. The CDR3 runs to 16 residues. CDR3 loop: CASSPRGIAGLNEQFF. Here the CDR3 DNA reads TGTGCCAGCAGCCCAAGGGGGATAGCGGGGCTCAATGAGCAGTTCTTC. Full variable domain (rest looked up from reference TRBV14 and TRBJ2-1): EAGVTQFPSHSVIEKGQTVTLRCDPISGHDNLYWYRRVMGKEIKFLLHFVKESKQDESGMPNNRFLAERTGGTYSTLKVQPAELEDSGVYFCASSPRGIAGLNEQFFGPGTRLTVL.

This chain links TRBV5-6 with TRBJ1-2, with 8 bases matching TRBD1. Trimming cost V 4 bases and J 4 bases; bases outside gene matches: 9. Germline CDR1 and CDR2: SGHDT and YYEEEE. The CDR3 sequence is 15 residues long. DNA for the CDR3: TGTGCCAGCAGCGTGCGGGACAGGCCATCCTATGGCTACACCTTC. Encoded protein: CASSVRDRPSYGYTF. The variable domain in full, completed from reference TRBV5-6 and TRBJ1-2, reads DAGVTQSPTHLIKTRGQQVTLRCSPKSGHDTVSWYQQALGQGPQFIFQYYEEEERQRGNFPDRFSGHQFPNYSSELNVNALLLGDSALYLCASSVRDRPSYGYTFGSGTRLTVV.

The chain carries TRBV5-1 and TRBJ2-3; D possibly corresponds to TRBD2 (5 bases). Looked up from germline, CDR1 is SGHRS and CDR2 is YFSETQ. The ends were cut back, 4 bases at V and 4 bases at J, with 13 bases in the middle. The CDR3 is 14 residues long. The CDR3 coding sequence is TGCGCCAGCAGCCCGGGTGGGAGCCCAGATACGCAGTATTTT. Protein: CASSPGGSPDTQYF.

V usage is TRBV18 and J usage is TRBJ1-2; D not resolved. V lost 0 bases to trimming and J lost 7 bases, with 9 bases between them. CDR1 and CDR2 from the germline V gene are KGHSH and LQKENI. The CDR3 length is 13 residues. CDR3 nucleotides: TGTGCCAGCTCACCACCGGTCGAGGGTGGCTACACCTTC. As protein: CASSPPVEGGYTF.

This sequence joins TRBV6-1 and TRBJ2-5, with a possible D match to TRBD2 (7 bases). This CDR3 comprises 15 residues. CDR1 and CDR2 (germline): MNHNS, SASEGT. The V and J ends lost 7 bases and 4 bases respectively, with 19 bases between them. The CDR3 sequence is CASKKGGGQVETQYF. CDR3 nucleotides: TGTGCCAGCAAAAAGGGGGGAGGGCAGGTAGAGACCCAGTACTTC.

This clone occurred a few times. CDR3 bases: TGTGCCTGGAGGCGGTCGGGGTATGGCTACACCTTC. Protein product: CAWRRSGYGYTF. The chain is built from TRBV30 and TRBJ1-2; D uncertain. Trimming left V 3 bases short and J 5 bases short, with 10 bases between. Germline CDR1 is GTSNPN and CDR2 is SVGIG (reference sequence). This CDR3 spans 12 amino acids.

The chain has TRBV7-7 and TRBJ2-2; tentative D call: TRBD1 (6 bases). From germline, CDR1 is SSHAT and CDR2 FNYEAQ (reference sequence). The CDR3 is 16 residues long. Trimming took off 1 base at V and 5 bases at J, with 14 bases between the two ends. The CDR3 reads CASSLGRTVETGELFF. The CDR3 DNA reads TGTGCCAGCAGCTTAGGCCGGACAGTAGAAACCGGGGAGCTGTTTTTT.

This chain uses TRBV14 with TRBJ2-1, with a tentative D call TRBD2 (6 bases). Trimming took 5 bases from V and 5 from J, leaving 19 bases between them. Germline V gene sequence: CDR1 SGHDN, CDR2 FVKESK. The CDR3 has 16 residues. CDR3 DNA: TGTGCCAGCAGCTCCTCTCGTGGGGGGATTAACAATGAGCAGTTCTTC. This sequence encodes CASSSSRGGINNEQFF.

CDR3 protein: CASRTGNTGELFF. The CDR3 DNA is TGCGCCAGCCGAACGGGGAACACCGGGGAGCTGTTTTTT. V usage is TRBV5-1 and J usage is TRBJ2-2, with D uncertain. The CDR3 runs to 13 residues. Trimming cost V 7 bases and J 1 base, with 8 bases left between them. From germline, CDR1 is SGHRS and CDR2 YFSETQ.

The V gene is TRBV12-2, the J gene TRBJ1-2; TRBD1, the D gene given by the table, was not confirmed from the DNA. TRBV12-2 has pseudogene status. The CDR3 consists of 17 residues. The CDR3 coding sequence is TGTGCAAGTCGCCTGGTTAACCCCGCAGGGCACCGACATGGCTACACCTTC. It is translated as CASRLVNPAGHRHGYTF.

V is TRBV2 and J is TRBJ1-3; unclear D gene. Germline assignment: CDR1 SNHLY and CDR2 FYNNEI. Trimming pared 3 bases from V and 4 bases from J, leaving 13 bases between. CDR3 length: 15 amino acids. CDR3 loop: CASSDTKSLGNTIYF. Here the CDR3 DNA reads TGTGCCAGCAGTGACACAAAATCATTGGGAAACACCATATATTTT.

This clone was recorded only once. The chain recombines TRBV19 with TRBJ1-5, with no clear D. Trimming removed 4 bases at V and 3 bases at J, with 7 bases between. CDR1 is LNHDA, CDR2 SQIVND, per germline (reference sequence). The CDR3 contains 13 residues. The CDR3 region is CASSRGPNQPQHF. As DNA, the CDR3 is TGTGCCAGTAGTAGAGGGCCCAATCAGCCCCAGCATTTT. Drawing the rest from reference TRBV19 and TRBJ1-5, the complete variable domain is DGGITQSPKYLFRKEGQNVTLSCEQNLNHDAMYWYRQDPGQGLRLIYYSQIVNDFQKGDIAEGYSVSREKKESFPLTVTSAQKNPTAFYLCASSRGPNQPQHFGDGTRLSIL.

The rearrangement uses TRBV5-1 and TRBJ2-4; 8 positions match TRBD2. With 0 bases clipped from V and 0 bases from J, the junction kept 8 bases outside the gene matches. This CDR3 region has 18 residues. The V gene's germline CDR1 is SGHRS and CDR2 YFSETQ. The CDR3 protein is CASSLAVLAGLAKNIQYF. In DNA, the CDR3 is TGCGCCAGCAGCTTGGCGGTGCTAGCGGGTCTAGCCAAAAACATTCAGTACTTC.

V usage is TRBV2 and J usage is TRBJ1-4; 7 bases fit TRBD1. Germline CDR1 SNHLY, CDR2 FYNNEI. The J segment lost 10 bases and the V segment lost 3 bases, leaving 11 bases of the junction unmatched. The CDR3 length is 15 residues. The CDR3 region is CASSDLGQLFGKLFF. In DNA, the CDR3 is TGTGCCAGCAGTGATTTGGGACAGCTTTTCGGAAAACTGTTTTTT.

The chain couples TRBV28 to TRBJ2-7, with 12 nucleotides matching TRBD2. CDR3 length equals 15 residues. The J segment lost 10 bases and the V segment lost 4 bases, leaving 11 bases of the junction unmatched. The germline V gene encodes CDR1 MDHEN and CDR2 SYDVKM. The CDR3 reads CASSSSGLAGGPQYF. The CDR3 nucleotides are TGTGCCAGCAGTTCCTCGGGGCTAGCGGGAGGGCCCCAGTACTTC. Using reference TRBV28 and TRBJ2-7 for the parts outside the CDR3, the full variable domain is DVKVTQSSRYLVKRTGEKVFLECVQDMDHENMFWYRQDPGLGLRLIYFSYDVKMKEKGDIPEGYSVSREKKERFSLILESASTNQTSMYLCASSSSGLAGGPQYFGPGTRLTVT.

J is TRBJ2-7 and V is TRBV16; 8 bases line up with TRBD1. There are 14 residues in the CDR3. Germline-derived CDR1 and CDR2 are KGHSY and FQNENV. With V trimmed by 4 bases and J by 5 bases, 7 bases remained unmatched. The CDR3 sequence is CASSRTTGVHEQYF. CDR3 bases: TGTGCCAGCAGCCGAACGACAGGGGTCCACGAGCAGTACTTC.